This TCR beta chain was documented in a study of T-cell reconstitution after alpha-beta-depleted transplantation in children. TCRbeta library construction was performed incorporating unique molecular identifiers. TCRdb passed the PCR reads through MiXCR, listing each CDR3 protein once. This table holds roughly 340,000 distinct CDR3 sequences, 15% to 20% found once. This clonotype was seen a handful of times. Germline values: CDR1 DFQATT, CDR2 SNEGSKA (reference sequence). V lost 0 bases and J lost 2; bases outside the gene matches: 5. The CDR3 sequence is 15 residues long. The receptor was isolated from a male patient under 10 years old who had a stem cell transplant for acute lymphoblastic leukemia, so the T cells may come from the graft donor. The genes are TRBV20-1 and TRBJ2-7; 9 bases are shared with TRBD1. Here the sequenced sample was PBMCs, mostly from graft donor cells, taken 360 days after TCRalphabeta/CD19-depleted stem cell transplant. The CDR3 nucleotides are TGCAGTGCTAGAGATGGGAGACAGGGGGCCTACGAGCAGTACTTC. Translating gives CSARDGRQGAYEQYF.